These T cell receptor beta chains were read from a single sample in a study of T and B cells in COVID-19 patients. TCRdb recomputed calls from the multiplex PCR reads with MiXCR, one row per CDR3 protein. The sample carries 20,000 or so distinct CDR3 sequences, under 30% recorded once. The sequenced sample was blood. These receptors all come from a human donor who had recovered from COVID-19. Both conserved end residues are part of each CDR3. D genes are given only for firm matches. Clone size is not always given. Where it is, it says once, few, many or a class for expanded clones.

clone_size | j_call | v_call | d_call | cdr3_nt | cdr3_aa
once | TRBJ1-1 | TRBV6-2/TRBV6-3 | NA | TGTGCCAGCAGTTACGGGGAATTCACTGAAGCTTTCTTT | CASSYGEFTEAFF
NA | TRBJ2-7 | TRBV19 | TRBD2 | TGTGCCAGTAGTACCAGGACTAGCGGGAGTTGGTCCTACGAGCAGTACTTC | CASSTRTSGSWSYEQYF
NA | TRBJ1-2 | TRBV12-3/TRBV12-4 | NA | TGTGCCAGCAGTCCTATTCCGGGACTTTCATCTAACTATGGCTACACCTTC | CASSPIPGLSSNYGYTF
few | TRBJ2-7 | TRBV6-5 | NA | TGTGCCAGCAGTAGGACGGGAGTGGAAGGGGAGCAGTACTTC | CASSRTGVEGEQYF
few | TRBJ1-5 | TRBV12-3/TRBV12-4 | NA | TGTGCCAGCAGTCCACAGGGTGCGCTCGATCAGCCCCAGCATTTT | CASSPQGALDQPQHF
medium-sized | TRBJ2-7 | TRBV6-5 | NA | TGTGCCAGCCTCTCCACCTATGGTGGCAACGAGCAGTACTTC | CASLSTYGGNEQYF
NA | TRBJ2-6 | TRBV18 | NA | TGTGCCAGCTCAACAGGGGCGGGAAGCCCTGGGGCCAACGTCCTGACTTTC | CASSTGAGSPGANVLTF
few | TRBJ1-2 | TRBV6-5 | TRBD1 | TGTGCCAGCAGTCCGGTACAGCTGACAGGGGCTAACTATGGCTACACCTTC | CASSPVQLTGANYGYTF
NA | TRBJ2-1 | TRBV13 | TRBD1 | TGTGCCAGCAGCCCCCGGGACAGATACTCCTACAATGAGCAGTTCTTC | CASSPRDRYSYNEQFF
few | TRBJ1-2 | TRBV6-1 | TRBD1 | TGTGCCAACCATAGGCTTGGGACAGGCTATGGCTACACCTTC | CANHRLGTGYGYTF
medium-sized | TRBJ1-5 | TRBV19 | NA | TGTGCCAGTAGAACCCACAGGGCAGGCAATCAGCCCCAGCATTTT | CASRTHRAGNQPQHF